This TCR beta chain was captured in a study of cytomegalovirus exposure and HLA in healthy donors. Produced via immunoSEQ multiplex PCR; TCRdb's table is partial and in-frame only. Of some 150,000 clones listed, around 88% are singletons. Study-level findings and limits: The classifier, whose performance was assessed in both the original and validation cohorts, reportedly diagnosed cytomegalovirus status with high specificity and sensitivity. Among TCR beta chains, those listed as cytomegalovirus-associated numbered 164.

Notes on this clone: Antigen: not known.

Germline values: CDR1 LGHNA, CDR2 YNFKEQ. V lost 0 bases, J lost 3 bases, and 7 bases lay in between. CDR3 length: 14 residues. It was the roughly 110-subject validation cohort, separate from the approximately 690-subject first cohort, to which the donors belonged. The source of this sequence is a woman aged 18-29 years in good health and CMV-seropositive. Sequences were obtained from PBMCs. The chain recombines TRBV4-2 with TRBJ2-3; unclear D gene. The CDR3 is CASSQDLVTDTQYF. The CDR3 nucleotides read TGTGCCAGCAGCCAAGATCTCGTTACAGATACGCAGTATTTT.